This T cell receptor (beta chain) was observed in a study of T cells in Graves' hyperthyroidism and ophthalmopathy. Whole-study results and caveats: Within blood appeared most thyroid clonotypes that had expanded above 0.001.

These patients, aged 18 to 65, had recently diagnosed hyperthyroidism lasting under 2 months. An approximately 10 ml volume of fresh peripheral blood provided the PBMCs. Trimming took off 5 bases at V and 5 bases at J, with 9 bases between the two ends. The CDR3 is made up of 12 amino acids. TCR beta CDR3 regions were amplified from RNA. A first-round RT-PCR of the TCR CDR3 used the HTBI primer set. TCRdb fed the multiplex PCR reads into MiXCR, producing one record per CDR3 protein. The sample includes a few hundred thousand distinct CDR3 sequences, roughly 13% of them seen just once. This clonotype was seen repeatedly, ten times or more. The antigen is undetermined.

The sequenced sample consisted of blood. The gene calls are TRBV12-3 or TRBV12-4 and TRBJ1-2; D call uncertain. The TCR originated in a woman in her twenties or thirties with Graves' hyperthyroidism that later progressed to Graves' ophthalmopathy. CDR3 DNA: TGTGCCAGCAGTCCAGAGGAATATGGCTACACCTTC. Residues: CASSPEEYGYTF.